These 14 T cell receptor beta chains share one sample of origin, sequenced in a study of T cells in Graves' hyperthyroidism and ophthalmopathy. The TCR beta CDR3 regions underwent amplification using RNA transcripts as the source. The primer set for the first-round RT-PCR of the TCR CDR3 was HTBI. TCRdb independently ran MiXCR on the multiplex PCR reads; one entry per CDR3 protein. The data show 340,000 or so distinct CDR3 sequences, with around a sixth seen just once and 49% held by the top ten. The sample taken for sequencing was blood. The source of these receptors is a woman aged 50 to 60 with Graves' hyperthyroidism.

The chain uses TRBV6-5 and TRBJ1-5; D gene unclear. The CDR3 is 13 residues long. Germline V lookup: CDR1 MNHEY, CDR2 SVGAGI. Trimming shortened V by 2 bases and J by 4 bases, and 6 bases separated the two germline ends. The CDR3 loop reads CASSYDVNQPQHF. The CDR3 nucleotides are TGTGCCAGCAGTTACGATGTGAATCAGCCCCAGCATTTT.

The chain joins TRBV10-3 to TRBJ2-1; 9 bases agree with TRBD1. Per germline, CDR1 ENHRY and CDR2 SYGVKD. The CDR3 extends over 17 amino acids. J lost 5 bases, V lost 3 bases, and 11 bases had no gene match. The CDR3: CAISDFSPGTGNNEQFF. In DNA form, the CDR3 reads TGTGCCATCAGTGACTTTTCCCCCGGGACAGGGAACAATGAGCAGTTCTTC.

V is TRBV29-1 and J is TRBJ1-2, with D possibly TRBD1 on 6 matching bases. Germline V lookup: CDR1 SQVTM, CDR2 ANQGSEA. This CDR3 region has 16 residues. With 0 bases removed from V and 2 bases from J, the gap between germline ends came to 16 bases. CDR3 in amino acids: CSVEDLKGVSNYGYTF. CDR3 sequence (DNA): TGCAGCGTTGAAGATCTTAAGGGGGTATCAAACTATGGCTACACCTTC.

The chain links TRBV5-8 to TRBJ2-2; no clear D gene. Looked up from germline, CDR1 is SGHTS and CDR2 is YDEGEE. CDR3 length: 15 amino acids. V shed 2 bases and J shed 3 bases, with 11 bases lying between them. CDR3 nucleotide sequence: TGTGCCAGCAGCTTCGGTCCGAAGGACACCGGGGAGCTGTTTTTT. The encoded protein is CASSFGPKDTGELFF. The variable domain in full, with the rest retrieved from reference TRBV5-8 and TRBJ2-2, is EAGVTQSPTHLIKTRGQQATLRCSPISGHTSVYWYQQALGLGLQFLLWYDEGEERNRGNFPPRFSGRQFPNYSSELNVNALELEDSALYLCASSFGPKDTGELFFGEGSRLTVL.

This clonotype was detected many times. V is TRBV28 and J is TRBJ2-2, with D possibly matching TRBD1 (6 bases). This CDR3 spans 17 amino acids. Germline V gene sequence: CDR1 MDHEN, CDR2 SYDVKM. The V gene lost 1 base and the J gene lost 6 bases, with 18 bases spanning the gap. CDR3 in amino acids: CASSLLVQGRDAGELFF. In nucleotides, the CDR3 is TGTGCCAGCAGTTTATTGGTACAGGGAAGGGATGCCGGGGAGCTGTTTTTT.

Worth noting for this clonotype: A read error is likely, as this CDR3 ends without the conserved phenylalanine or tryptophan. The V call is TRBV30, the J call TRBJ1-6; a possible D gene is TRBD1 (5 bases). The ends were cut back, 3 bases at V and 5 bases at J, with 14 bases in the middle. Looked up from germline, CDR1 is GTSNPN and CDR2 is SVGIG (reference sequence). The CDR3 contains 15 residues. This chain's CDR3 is CAWSGGTGNNSPLHS. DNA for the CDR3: TGTGCCTGGAGCGGAGGGACGGGGAATAATTCACCCCTCCACTCT.

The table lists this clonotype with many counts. The CDR3 is CASSYSSGLAESRETQYF. The CDR3 DNA reads TGTGCCAGCAGTTACTCCTCAGGACTAGCGGAGTCAAGAGAGACCCAGTACTTC. The V gene is TRBV6-2 or TRBV6-3, the J gene TRBJ2-5; 10 bases are shared with TRBD2. In germline, CDR1 is MNHEY, CDR2 SVGEGT. This CDR3 region has 18 residues. V was clipped by 0 bases and J by 4 bases; unmatched bases: 11.

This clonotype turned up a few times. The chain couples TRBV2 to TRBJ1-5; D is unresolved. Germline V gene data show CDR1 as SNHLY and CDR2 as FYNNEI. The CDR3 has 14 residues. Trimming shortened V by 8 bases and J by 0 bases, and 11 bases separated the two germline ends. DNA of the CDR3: TGTGCCAGCGGCGCGGAATATAGCAATCAGCCCCAGCATTTT. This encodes CASGAEYSNQPQHF.

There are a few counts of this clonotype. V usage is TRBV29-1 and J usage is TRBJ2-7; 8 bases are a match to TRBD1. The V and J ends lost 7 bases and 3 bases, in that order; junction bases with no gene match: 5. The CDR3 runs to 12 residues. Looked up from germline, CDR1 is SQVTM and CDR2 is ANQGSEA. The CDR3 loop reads CSATGDNYEQYF. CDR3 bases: TGCAGCGCGACAGGGGATAACTACGAGCAGTACTTC.

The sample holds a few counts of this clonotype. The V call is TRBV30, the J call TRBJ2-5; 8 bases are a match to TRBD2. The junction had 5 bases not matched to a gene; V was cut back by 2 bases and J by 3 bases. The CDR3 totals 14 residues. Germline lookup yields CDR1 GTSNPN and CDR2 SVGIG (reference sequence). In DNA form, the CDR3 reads TGTGCCTGGAGTCCCACTAGCGGTAAAGAGACCCAGTACTTC. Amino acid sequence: CAWSPTSGKETQYF.

The CDR3 is CASSFGGGRTEAFF. CDR3 coding DNA: TGTGCCAGCAGCTTCGGGGGGGGGAGGACTGAAGCTTTCTTT. The rearrangement joins TRBV5-6 to TRBJ1-1, with D perhaps matching TRBD1 (5 bases). Germline CDR1 reads SGHDT; CDR2 reads YYEEEE. The ends were cut back, 2 bases at V and 5 bases at J, with 13 bases in the middle. CDR3 size: 14 residues.

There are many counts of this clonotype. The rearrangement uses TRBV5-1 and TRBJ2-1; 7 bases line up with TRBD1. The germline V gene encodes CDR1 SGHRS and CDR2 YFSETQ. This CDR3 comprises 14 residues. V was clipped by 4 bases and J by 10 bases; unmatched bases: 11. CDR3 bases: TGCGCCAGCAGCCCGCTAGGGGGCGTGGAAGAGCAGTTCTTC. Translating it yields CASSPLGGVEEQFF.

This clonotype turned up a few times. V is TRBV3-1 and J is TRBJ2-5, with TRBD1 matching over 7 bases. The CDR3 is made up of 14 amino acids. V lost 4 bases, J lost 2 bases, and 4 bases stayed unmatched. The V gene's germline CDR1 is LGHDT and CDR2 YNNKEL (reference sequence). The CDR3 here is CASSRGGLQETQYF. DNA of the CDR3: TGTGCCAGCAGCCGAGGGGGCCTGCAAGAGACCCAGTACTTC.

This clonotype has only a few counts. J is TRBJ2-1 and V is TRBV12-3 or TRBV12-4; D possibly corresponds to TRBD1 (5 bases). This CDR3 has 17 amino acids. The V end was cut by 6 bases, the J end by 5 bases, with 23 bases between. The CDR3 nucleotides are TGTGCCAGCAGCTATCCACCAGGACAAAGGCGAAACAATGAGCAGTTCTTC. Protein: CASSYPPGQRRNNEQFF.